Below, one T cell receptor beta chain is given with its context. These data come from a study of blood T cell repertoires in COVID-19. In the original processing: Reference gene primers were amplified, and this amplification served to estimate nucleated cell counts. Method: immunoSEQ multiplex PCR; TCRdb's copy keeps in-frame clones and lacks some. V, J and clone size reflect that table, while D and trimming were determined from the DNA. Of 85,000 to 120,000 clones listed, about three quarters are singletons. Sequenced sample: peripheral blood. The clonotype was recovered from an elderly man with COVID-19, enrolled during active disease.

The CDR3 DNA reads as TGTGCCAGCAGCGCCCAGGAATCGGTGAACACTGAAGCTTTCTTT. Amino acid sequence: CASSAQESVNTEAFF. J is TRBJ1-1 and V is TRBV7-9; no clear D gene. V gave up 5 bases and J gave up 0 bases, with 13 bases separating them. The CDR3 length is 15 residues. In germline, CDR1 is SEHNR, CDR2 FQNEAQ (reference sequence).